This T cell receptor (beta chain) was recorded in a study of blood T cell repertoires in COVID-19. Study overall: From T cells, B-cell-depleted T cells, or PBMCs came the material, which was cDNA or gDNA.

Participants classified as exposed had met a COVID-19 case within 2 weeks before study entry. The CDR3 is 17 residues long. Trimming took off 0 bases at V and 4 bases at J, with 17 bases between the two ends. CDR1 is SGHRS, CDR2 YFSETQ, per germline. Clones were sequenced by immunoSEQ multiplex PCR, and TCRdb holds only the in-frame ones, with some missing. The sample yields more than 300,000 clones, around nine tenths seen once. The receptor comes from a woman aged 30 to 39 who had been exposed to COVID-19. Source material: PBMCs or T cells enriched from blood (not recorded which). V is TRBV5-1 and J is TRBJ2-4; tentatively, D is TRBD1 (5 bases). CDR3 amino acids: CASSLGALKGEKNIQYF. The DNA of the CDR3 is TGCGCCAGCAGCTTGGGGGCCTTAAAAGGGGAAAAAAACATTCAGTACTTC.